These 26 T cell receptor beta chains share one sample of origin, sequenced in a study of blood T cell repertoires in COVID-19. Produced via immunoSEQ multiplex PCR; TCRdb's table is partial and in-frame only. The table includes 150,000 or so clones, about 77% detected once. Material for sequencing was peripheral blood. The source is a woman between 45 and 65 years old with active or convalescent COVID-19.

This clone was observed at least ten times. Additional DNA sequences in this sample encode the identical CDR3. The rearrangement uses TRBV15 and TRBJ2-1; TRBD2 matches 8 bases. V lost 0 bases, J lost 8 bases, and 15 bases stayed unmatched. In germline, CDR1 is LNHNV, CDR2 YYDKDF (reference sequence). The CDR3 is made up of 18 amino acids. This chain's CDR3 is CATSRDRGGREDDHEQFF. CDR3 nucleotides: TGTGCCACCAGCAGAGATCGGGGGGGGCGGGAGGACGACCATGAGCAGTTCTTC.

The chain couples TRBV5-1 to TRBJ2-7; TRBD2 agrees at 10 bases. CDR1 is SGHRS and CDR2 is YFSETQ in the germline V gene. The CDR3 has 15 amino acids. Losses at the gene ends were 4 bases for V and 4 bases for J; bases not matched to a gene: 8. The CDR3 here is CASSPLAGGGYEQYF. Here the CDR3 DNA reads TGCGCCAGCAGCCCGTTAGCGGGGGGCGGGTACGAGCAGTACTTC.

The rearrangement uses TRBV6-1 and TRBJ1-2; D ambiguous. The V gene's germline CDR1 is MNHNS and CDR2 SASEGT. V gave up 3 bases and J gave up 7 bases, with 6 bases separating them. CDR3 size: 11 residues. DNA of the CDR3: TGTGCCAGCAGTGATGTATCTGGCTACACCTTC. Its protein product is CASSDVSGYTF.

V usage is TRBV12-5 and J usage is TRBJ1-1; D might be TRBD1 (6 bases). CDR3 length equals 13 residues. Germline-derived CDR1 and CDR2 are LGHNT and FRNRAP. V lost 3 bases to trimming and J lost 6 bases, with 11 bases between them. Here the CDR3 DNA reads TGTGCTAGTGGTTTCTGGGGGGGGCCTGAAGCTTTCTTT. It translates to CASGFWGGPEAFF.

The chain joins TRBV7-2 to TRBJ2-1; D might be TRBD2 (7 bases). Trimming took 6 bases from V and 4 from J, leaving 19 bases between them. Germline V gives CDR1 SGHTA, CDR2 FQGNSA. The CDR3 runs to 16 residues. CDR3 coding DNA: TGTGCCAGCAGTTCCGGTAGGGGGGGGGTATACAATGAGCAGTTCTTC. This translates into CASSSGRGGVYNEQFF.

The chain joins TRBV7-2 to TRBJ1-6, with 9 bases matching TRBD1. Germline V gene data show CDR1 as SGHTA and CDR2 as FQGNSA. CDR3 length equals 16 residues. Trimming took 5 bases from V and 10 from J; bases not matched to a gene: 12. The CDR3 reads CASSNAPGQGGSPLHF. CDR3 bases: TGTGCCAGCAGCAACGCCCCGGGACAGGGAGGATCACCCCTCCACTTT.

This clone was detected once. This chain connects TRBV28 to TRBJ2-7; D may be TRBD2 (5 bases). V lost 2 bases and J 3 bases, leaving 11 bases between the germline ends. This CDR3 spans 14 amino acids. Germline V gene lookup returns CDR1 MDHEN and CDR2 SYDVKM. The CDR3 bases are TGTGCCAGCAGTTTAGAAGGGAGTATCTACGAGCAGTACTTC. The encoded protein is CASSLEGSIYEQYF. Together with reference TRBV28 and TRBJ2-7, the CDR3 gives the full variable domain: DVKVTQSSRYLVKRTGEKVFLECVQDMDHENMFWYRQDPGLGLRLIYFSYDVKMKEKGDIPEGYSVSREKKERFSLILESASTNQTSMYLCASSLEGSIYEQYFGPGTRLTVT.

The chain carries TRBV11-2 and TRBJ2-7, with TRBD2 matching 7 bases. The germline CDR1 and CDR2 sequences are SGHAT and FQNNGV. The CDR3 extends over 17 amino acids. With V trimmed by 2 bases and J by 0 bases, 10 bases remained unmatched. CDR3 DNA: TGTGCCAGCAGCTTAAAGTTTGCGGGGGACGTCTCCTACGAGCAGTACTTC. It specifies CASSLKFAGDVSYEQYF.

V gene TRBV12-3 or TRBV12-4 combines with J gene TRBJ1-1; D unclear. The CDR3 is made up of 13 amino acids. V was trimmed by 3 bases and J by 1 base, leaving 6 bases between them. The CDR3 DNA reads TGTGCCAGCAGTTTCAACAGGAACACTGAAGCTTTCTTT. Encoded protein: CASSFNRNTEAFF.

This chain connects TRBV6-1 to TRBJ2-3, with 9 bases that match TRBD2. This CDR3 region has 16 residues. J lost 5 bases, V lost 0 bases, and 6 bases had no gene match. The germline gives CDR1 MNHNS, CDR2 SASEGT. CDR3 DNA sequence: TGTGCCAGCAGTGAAGCGCGGGTAGCGGGGGAAGATACGCAGTATTTT. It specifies CASSEARVAGEDTQYF.

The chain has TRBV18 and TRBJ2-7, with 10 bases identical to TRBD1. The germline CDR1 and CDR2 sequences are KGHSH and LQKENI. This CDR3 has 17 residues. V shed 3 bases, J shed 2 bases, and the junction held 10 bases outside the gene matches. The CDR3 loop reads CASSPGQGSNSPYEQYF. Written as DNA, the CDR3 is TGTGCCAGCTCACCGGGACAGGGGTCGAATAGTCCCTACGAGCAGTACTTC.

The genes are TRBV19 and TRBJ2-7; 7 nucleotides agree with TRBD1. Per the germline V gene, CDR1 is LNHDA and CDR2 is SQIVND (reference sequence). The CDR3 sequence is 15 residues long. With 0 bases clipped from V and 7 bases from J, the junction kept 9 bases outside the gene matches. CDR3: CASSIDGQVSGEQYF. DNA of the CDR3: TGTGCCAGTAGTATAGATGGACAGGTCAGCGGTGAGCAGTACTTC.

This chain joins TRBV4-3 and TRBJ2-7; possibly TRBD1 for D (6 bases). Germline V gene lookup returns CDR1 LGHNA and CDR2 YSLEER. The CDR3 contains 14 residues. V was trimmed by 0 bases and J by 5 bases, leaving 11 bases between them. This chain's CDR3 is CASSQESAGDEQYF. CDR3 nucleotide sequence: TGCGCCAGCAGCCAAGAATCGGCAGGGGACGAGCAGTACTTC.

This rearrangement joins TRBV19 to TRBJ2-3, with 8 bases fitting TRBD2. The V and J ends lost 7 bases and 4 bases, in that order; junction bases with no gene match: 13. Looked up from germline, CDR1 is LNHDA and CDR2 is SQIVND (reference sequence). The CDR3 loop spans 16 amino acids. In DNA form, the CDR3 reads TGTGCCAGTACCCCCTCCCCGGGGGGGCGCTCAGATACGCAGTATTTT. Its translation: CASTPSPGGRSDTQYF.

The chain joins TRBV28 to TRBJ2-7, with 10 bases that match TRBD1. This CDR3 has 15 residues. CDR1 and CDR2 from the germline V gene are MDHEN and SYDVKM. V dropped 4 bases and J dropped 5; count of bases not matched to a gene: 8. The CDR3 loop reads CASSSLTGGSDEQYF. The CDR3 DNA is TGTGCCAGCAGTTCGCTGACAGGGGGCAGCGACGAGCAGTACTTC.

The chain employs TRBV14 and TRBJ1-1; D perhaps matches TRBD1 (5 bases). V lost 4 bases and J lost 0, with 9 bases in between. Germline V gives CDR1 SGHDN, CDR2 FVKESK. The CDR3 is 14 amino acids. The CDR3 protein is CASSRPGMNTEAFF. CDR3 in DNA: TGTGCCAGCAGCCGCCCAGGGATGAACACTGAAGCTTTCTTT.

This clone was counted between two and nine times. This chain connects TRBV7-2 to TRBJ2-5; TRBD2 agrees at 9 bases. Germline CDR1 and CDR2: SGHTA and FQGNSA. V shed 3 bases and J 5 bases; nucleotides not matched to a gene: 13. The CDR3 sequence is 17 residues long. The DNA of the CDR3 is TGTGCCAGCAGCTTTGGTTTAAGCGGGGGGAGACATGAGACCCAGTACTTC. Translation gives CASSFGLSGGRHETQYF. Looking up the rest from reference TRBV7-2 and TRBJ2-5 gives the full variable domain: GAGVSQSPSNKVTEKGKDVELRCDPISGHTALYWYRQSLGQGLEFLIYFQGNSAPDKSGLPSDRFSAERTGGSVSTLTIQRTQQEDSAVYLCASSFGLSGGRHETQYFGPGTRLLVL.

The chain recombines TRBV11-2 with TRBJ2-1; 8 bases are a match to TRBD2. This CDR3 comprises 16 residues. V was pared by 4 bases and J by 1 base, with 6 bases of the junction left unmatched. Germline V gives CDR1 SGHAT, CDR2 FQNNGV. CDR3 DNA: TGTGCCAGCAGCTCACAGGCGGGAGGTTCCTACAATGAGCAGTTCTTC. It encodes CASSSQAGGSYNEQFF.

For the CDR3, the DNA is TGTGCCAGCAGCCAAGACAGGCCTTACTATGGCTACACCTTC. It yields the protein CASSQDRPYYGYTF. This sequence joins TRBV3-1 (or the pseudogene TRBV3-2) and TRBJ1-2; D is unclear. Per germline, CDR1 LGHDT and CDR2 YNNKEL (reference sequence). V lost 0 bases and J lost 3, with 8 bases in between. This CDR3 is built from 14 residues.

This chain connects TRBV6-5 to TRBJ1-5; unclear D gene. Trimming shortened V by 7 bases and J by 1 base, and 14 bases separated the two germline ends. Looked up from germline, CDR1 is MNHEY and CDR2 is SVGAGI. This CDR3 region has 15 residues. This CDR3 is CASTSGFRSNQPQHF. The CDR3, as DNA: TGTGCCAGCACGAGCGGGTTTCGAAGCAATCAGCCCCAGCATTTT.

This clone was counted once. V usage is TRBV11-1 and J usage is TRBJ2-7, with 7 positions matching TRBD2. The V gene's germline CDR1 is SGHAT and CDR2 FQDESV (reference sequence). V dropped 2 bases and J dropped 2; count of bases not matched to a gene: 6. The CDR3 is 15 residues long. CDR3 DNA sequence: TGTGCCAGCAGCTTAAAAGCGGGGCTCACCTACGAGCAGTACTTC. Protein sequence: CASSLKAGLTYEQYF.

For the CDR3, the DNA is TGTGCCAGCAGCCCGGAACCAGAAAGGGGCTCTGGAAACACCATATATTTT. Protein sequence: CASSPEPERGSGNTIYF. V and J are TRBV4-2 and TRBJ1-3; possibly TRBD1 for D (5 bases). CDR1 is LGHNA, CDR2 YNFKEQ, per germline. The V and J ends lost 4 bases and 0 bases respectively, with 16 bases between them. This CDR3 region has 17 residues.

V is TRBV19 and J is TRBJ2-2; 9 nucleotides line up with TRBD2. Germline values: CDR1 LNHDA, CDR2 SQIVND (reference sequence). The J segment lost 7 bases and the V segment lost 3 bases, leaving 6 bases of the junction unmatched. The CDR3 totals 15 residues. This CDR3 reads CASSIVLAGNGELFF. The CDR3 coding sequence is TGTGCCAGTAGTATCGTGCTAGCGGGGAACGGGGAGCTGTTTTTT.

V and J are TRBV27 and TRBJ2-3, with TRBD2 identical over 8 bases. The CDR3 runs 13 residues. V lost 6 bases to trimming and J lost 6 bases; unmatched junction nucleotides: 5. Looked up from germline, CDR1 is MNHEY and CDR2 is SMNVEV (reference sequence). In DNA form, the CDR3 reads TGTGCCAGCAGAACATCTAGCGGGGATACGCAGTATTTT. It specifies CASRTSSGDTQYF.

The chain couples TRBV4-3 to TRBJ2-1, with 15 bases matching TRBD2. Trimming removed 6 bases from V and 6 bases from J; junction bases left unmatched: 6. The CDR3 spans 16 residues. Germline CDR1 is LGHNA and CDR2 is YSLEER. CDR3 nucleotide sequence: TGCGCCAGCAGACGGACTAGCGGGGGGGCAGGCAATGAGCAGTTCTTC. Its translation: CASRRTSGGAGNEQFF.

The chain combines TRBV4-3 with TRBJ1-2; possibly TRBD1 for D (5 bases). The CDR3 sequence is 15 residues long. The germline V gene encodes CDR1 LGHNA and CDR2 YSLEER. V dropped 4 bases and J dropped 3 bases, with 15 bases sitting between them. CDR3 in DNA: TGCGCCAGCAGCCCCCCCCCGCCAGGGTACTATGGCTACACCTTC. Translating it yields CASSPPPPGYYGYTF.